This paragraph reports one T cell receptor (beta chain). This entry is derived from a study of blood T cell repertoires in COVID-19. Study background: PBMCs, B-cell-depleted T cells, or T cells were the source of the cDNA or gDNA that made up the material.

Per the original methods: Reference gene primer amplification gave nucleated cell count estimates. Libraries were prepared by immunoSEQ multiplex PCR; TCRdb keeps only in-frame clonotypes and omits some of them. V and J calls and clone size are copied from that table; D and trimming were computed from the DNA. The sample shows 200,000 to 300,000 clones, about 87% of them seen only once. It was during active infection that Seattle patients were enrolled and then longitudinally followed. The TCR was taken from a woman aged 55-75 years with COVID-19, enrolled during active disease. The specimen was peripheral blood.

The CDR3 bases are TGTGCCAGCAGCTTAGGGGGTCGGGGAGAGCAGTACTTC. This translates into CASSLGGRGEQYF. J is TRBJ2-7 and V is TRBV11-1; D is possibly TRBD2 (5 bases). Trimming removed 1 base from V and 7 bases from J, with 11 bases in between. The CDR3 runs 13 residues. The germline gives CDR1 SGHAT, CDR2 FQDESV (reference sequence). The variable domain in full, completed from reference TRBV11-1 and TRBJ2-7, reads EAEVAQSPRYKITEKSQAVAFWCDPISGHATLYWYRQILGQGPELLVQFQDESVVDDSQLPKDRFSAERLKGVDSTLKIQPAELGDSAMYLCASSLGGRGEQYFGPGTRLTVT.